Listed below are T cell receptor beta chains from one sample, sequenced in a study of long-term antiretroviral therapy in people with HIV. The method was immunoSEQ multiplex PCR; TCRdb's version includes in-frame clones alone and lacks a portion of them. Of about 21,000 clones in the sample, around four fifths were seen once. Sequenced here: unsorted PBMCs, sampled 1.9 years after starting antiretroviral therapy. The receptors come from a woman aged 45-65 years with HIV. CDR3s include the opening cysteine and the closing phenylalanine or tryptophan. The D gene is left open where the match is weak. Clone size appears in some rows only: once, few, many, or a class for an expanded clone.

j_gene	v_gene	abundance	d_gene	CDR3aa	CDR3nt
TRBJ1-1	TRBV18	.	.	CASSNTGIGPEAFF	TGTGCCAGCTCGAACACAGGGATTGGCCCTGAAGCTTTCTTT
TRBJ2-1	TRBV15	.	.	CATSRELTGPSNEQFF	TGTGCCACCAGCAGAGAACTAACAGGGCCCAGCAATGAGCAGTTCTTC
TRBJ2-5	TRBV5-1	.	.	CASSFGTYQETQYF	TGCGCCAGCAGCTTCGGGACATACCAAGAGACCCAGTACTTC
TRBJ2-5	TRBV20-1	.	.	CSASLQETQYF	TGCAGTGCTAGCCTACAAGAGACCCAGTACTTC
TRBJ2-1	TRBV4-3	.	.	CASSQEGSNEQFF	TGCGCCAGCAGCCAAGAAGGCTCCAATGAGCAGTTCTTC
TRBJ1-2	TRBV29-1	.	.	CSVSESGGYTF	TGCAGCGTTTCGGAGAGTGGTGGCTACACCTTC
TRBJ1-5	TRBV30	.	.	CAWSRAGANQPQHF	TGTGCCTGGAGTAGGGCAGGGGCCAATCAGCCCCAGCATTTT
TRBJ1-3	TRBV19	.	.	CASRLRSGNTIYF	TGTGCCAGCAGACTGCGCTCTGGAAACACCATATATTTT
TRBJ2-2	TRBV27	.	.	CASTLGSNTGELFF	TGTGCCAGCACCCTCGGCTCAAACACCGGGGAGCTGTTTTTT
TRBJ2-2	TRBV28	.	.	CASSFPRQTTRELFF	TGTGCCAGCAGTTTCCCAAGACAGACGACCCGGGAGCTGTTTTTT
TRBJ1-6	TRBV5-1	few	.	CASSRPNSPLHF	TGCGCCAGCAGCCGTCCTAATTCACCCCTCCACTTT
TRBJ2-1	TRBV2	once	TRBD2	CASSGSAGTYNEQFF	TGTGCCAGCAGTGGGTCAGCGGGGACCTACAATGAGCAGTTCTTC
TRBJ2-3	TRBV29-1	.	TRBD1	CSAGGRTGGADTQYF	TGCAGCGCGGGGGGCAGGACAGGGGGCGCAGATACGCAGTATTTT
TRBJ1-5	TRBV19	.	.	CASSIARTLGPQHF	TGTGCCAGTAGTATCGCCCGGACACTGGGGCCCCAGCATTTT
TRBJ1-1	TRBV6-6	.	TRBD1	CASSLLWGRGSAEAFF	TGTGCCAGCAGTTTACTTTGGGGCAGGGGGAGCGCTGAAGCTTTCTTT
TRBJ2-7	TRBV5-4	.	.	CASRDRGEQYF	TGTGCCAGCAGAGATAGAGGGGAGCAGTACTTC
TRBJ1-2	TRBV7-9	.	.	CASSLSGVAPYGYTF	TGTGCCAGCAGCTTATCAGGGGTCGCCCCCTATGGCTACACCTTC
TRBJ1-5	TRBV4-1	.	.	CASSPSWRAVRGNQPQHF	TGCGCCAGCAGCCCCTCGTGGAGGGCGGTACGAGGCAATCAGCCCCAGCATTTT